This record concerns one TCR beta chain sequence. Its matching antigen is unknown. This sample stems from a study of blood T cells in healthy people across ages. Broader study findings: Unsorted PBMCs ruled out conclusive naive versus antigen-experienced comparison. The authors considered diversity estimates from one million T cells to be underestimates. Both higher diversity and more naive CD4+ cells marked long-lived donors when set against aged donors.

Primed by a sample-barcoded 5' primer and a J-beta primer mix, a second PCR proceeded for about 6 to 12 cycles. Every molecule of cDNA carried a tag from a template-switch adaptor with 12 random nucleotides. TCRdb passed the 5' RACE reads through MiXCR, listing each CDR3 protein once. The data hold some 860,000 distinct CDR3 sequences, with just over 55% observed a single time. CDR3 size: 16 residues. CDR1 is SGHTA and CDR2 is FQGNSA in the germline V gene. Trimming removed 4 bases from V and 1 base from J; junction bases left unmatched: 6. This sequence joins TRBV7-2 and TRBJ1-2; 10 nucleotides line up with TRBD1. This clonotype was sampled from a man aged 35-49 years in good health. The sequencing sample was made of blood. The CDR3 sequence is CASSSSRDRGNYGYTF. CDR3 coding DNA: TGTGCCAGCAGCTCGAGCCGGGACAGGGGTAACTATGGCTACACCTTC.